Described below is a single TCR beta chain sequence and its context. CDR3 length: 13 amino acids. From germline, CDR1 is MGHRA and CDR2 YSYEKL. V dropped 1 base and J dropped 1 base, with 4 bases sitting between them. Method: immunoSEQ multiplex PCR; TCRdb's copy keeps in-frame clones and lacks some. The sample includes 50,000 or so clones, roughly 94% of them seen just once. These data originate in a study of T cell changes during pregnancy in multiple sclerosis. The sequence was collected from a female donor with multiple sclerosis, enrolled in a pregnancy study. This specimen consisted of CD4+ T cells from peripheral blood mononuclear cells, obtained in the second trimester of pregnancy. This chain links TRBV4-1 with TRBJ1-1; D is unresolved. The CDR3 DNA follows: TGCGCCAGCAGCCAAGTACAGAACACTGAAGCTTTCTTT. This gives the protein CASSQVQNTEAFF.